Listed below are T cell receptor beta chains from one sample, sequenced in a study of T cells in Graves' hyperthyroidism and ophthalmopathy. From the multiplex PCR reads, TCRdb called clonotypes with MiXCR, one entry per CDR3 protein. The repertoire has 40,000 to 60,000 distinct CDR3 sequences, 45% to 65% of them found once; the top ten carry over 30%. Sequenced sample: peripheral blood or thyroid tissue (not recorded which). The receptors were sampled from a man in his late teens or twenties with Graves' hyperthyroidism. Both conserved end residues are part of each CDR3. The order of the fields is V gene, clone size, J gene, D gene, CDR3 protein, CDR3 DNA. D genes are given only for firm matches. Expanded clones are given a class, and other clones once, few, many or no size at all.

>TRBV6-1|many|TRBJ2-7|-
CASSADGGPYEQYF
TGTGCCAGCAGTGCAGACGGTGGACCCTACGAGCAGTACTTC
>TRBV7-2|-|TRBJ1-5|TRBD1
CASSEGQVHQPQHF
TGTGCCAGCAGCGAGGGACAGGTACATCAGCCCCAGCATTTT
>TRBV20-1|-|TRBJ2-2|TRBD2
CSASGGAKGELFF
TGCAGTGCCAGCGGGGGCGCGAAAGGGGAGCTGTTTTTT
>TRBV12-3/TRBV12-4|many|TRBJ2-7|-
CASSLTTENYEQYF
TGTGCCAGCAGTTTAACTACAGAGAACTACGAGCAGTACTTC
>TRBV6-5|many|TRBJ1-1|-
CASSGRTEAFF
TGTGCCAGCTCGGGACGCACTGAAGCTTTCTTT
>TRBV30|-|TRBJ2-5|TRBD2
CAWNKGTRRETQYF
TGTGCCTGGAACAAAGGGACTAGGCGAGAGACCCAGTACTTC
>TRBV7-6|-|TRBJ2-7|TRBD2
CASSSGRAYEQYF
TGTGCCAGCAGTAGCGGGAGGGCCTACGAGCAGTACTTC
>TRBV9|-|TRBJ1-4|-
CASSSTVGELFF
TGTGCCAGCAGCTCCACCGTGGGCGAACTGTTTTTT
>TRBV28|-|TRBJ2-7|-
CASSLEHRRYEQYF
TGTGCCAGCAGTCTAGAACATAGGAGATACGAGCAGTACTTC
>TRBV11-2|-|TRBJ1-1|-
CASSFAENTEAFF
TGTGCCAGCAGCTTCGCAGAGAACACTGAAGCTTTCTTT
>TRBV4-2|-|TRBJ2-5|-
CAGSQVIGTSETQYF
TGTGCCGGCAGCCAAGTAATCGGGACATCAGAGACCCAGTACTTT
>TRBV6-5|many|TRBJ1-2|-
CATSGGIPGHKIYGYTF
TGTGCCACCTCCGGGGGCATACCGGGACATAAAATCTATGGCTACACCTTC
>TRBV7-9|-|TRBJ1-2|-
CASSFPRLDSPLDGYTF
TGTGCCAGCAGCTTTCCACGGCTGGACAGTCCTCTGGATGGCTACACCTTC
>TRBV7-2|-|TRBJ1-2|-
CASSWWGIRNGYTF
TGTGCCAGCAGCTGGTGGGGGATCCGGAATGGCTACACCTTC
>TRBV12-3/TRBV12-4|-|TRBJ1-6|TRBD1
CASSFAGGHSPLHF
TGTGCCAGCAGTTTTGCAGGGGGGCATTCACCCCTCCACTTT
>TRBV20-1|-|TRBJ2-7|TRBD2
CSASPAGVFYEQYF
TGCAGTGCTTCCCCAGCGGGAGTTTTCTACGAGCAGTACTTC
>TRBV10-3|-|TRBJ2-7|TRBD2
CASKIAGGLYEQYF
TGTGCCAGCAAAATAGCGGGAGGTCTTTACGAGCAGTACTTC
>TRBV7-2|-|TRBJ2-5|-
CASRQSYVETQYF
TGTGCCAGCCGGCAATCGTACGTTGAGACCCAGTACTTC
>TRBV20-1|-|TRBJ2-7|-
CSVGGTAASYEQYF
TGCAGCGTCGGGGGGACAGCTGCCTCCTACGAGCAGTACTTC
>TRBV27|few|TRBJ2-3|-
CASSPYTGTSTDTQYF
TGTGCCAGCAGTCCATACACAGGGACTAGCACAGATACGCAGTATTTT
>TRBV10-2|-|TRBJ2-7|TRBD2
CASSLVAGDSYEQRF
TGCGCCAGCAGCTTGGTTGCGGGGGACTCCTACGAGCAGCGCTTC
>TRBV7-9|once|TRBJ1-5|-
CASSSGVGNQPQHF
TGTGCCAGCAGCTCCGGGGTCGGCAATCAGCCCCAGCATTTT
>TRBV20-1|many|TRBJ1-5|TRBD1
CSARKISGGIQPQHF
TGCAGTGCTAGGAAAATATCAGGGGGAATTCAGCCCCAGCATTTT
>TRBV30|many|TRBJ1-3|-
CASYSGNTIYF
TGTGCCAGCTACTCTGGAAACACCATATATTTT
>TRBV7-9|many|TRBJ2-2|TRBD2
CASSFLGTKNTGELFF
TGTGCCAGCAGCTTTCTCGGGACTAAGAACACCGGGGAGCTGTTTTTT
>TRBV7-2|-|TRBJ2-5|-
CASSSQGPQYF
TGTGCCAGCAGCTCTCAGGGGCCCCAGTACTTC
>TRBV6-1|-|TRBJ1-6|-
CASSRTGSYNSPLHF
TGTGCCAGCAGTCGGACCGGCTCCTATAATTCACCCCTCCACTTT
>TRBV10-2|-|TRBJ1-3|-
CASSGPGNTIYF
TGCGCCAGCAGTGGACCGGGAAACACCATATATTTT
>TRBV12-3/TRBV12-4|-|TRBJ1-5|-
CASSLLGQPQHF
TGTGCCAGCAGTTTACTGGGTCAGCCCCAGCATTTT
>TRBV20-1|many|TRBJ2-7|TRBD2
CSARTSGRSRYEQYF
TGCAGTGCTAGGACTAGCGGGCGGAGCCGGTACGAGCAGTACTTC
>TRBV10-3|-|TRBJ1-6|-
CAISESGGIDNSPLHF
TGTGCCATCAGTGAGTCGGGGGGAATCGATAATTCACCCCTCCACTTT
>TRBV2|-|TRBJ2-7|TRBD2
CASSEAGLYEQYF
TGTGCCAGCAGTGAAGCGGGACTATACGAGCAGTACTTC
>TRBV5-1|-|TRBJ2-5|-
CASSKISREYQETQYF
TGCGCCAGCAGCAAGATAAGCAGGGAGTACCAAGAGACCCAGTACTTC
>TRBV2|medium-sized|TRBJ1-4|TRBD1
CASRTGTGAEKLFF
TGTGCCAGCAGGACGGGGACAGGGGCCGAAAAACTGTTTTTT